The 25 T cell receptor beta chains listed next were all sequenced from one sample in a study of T cell responses to AZD1222 COVID-19 vaccine. The protocol was immunoSEQ multiplex PCR, while the TCRdb copy is restricted to in-frame clones and leaves out a portion. The sample lists 95,000 to 100,000 clones; roughly 87% were seen once. The sample was peripheral blood, taken on day 0 of AZD1222 vaccination. The origin of the receptors is an adult in good health.

This chain links TRBV11-2 with TRBJ1-3, with TRBD1 as a possible D gene (5 bases). The germline gives CDR1 SGHAT, CDR2 FQNNGV. This CDR3 has 15 amino acids. Trimming cost V 3 bases and J 0 bases, with 9 bases left between them. The CDR3 loop is CASSFSTGSGNTIYF. The DNA for the CDR3 is TGTGCCAGCAGCTTCTCCACAGGCTCTGGAAACACCATATATTTT.

The chain joins TRBV10-3 to TRBJ2-7, with 13 bases fitting TRBD2. The CDR3 loop spans 14 amino acids. V trimming: 7 bases; J trimming: 2 bases; junction bases outside the gene matches: 2. Germline V gene sequence: CDR1 ENHRY, CDR2 SYGVKD. The CDR3 DNA reads TGTGCCATCATGGGGACTAGCGGGGCCTACGAGCAGTACTTC. Protein sequence: CAIMGTSGAYEQYF.

The chain joins TRBV6-4 to TRBJ1-1, with no clear D. V lost 2 bases and J lost 1, with 5 bases in between. The CDR3 is 13 amino acids. The germline CDR1 and CDR2 sequences are MRHNA and SNTAGT. For the CDR3, the DNA is TGTGCCAGCAGTGACCCAACGAACACTGAAGCTTTCTTT. Amino acids: CASSDPTNTEAFF.

The genes are TRBV27 and TRBJ2-7; a possible D gene is TRBD1 (7 bases). The germline V and J ends were trimmed by 3 bases and 5 bases, with 14 bases remaining between them. This CDR3 is 14 amino acids long. CDR1 and CDR2 from the germline V gene are MNHEY and SMNVEV (reference sequence). The CDR3 coding sequence is TGTGCCAGCAGTTTTCGGCAGGGGGGCAACGAGCAGTACTTC. It encodes CASSFRQGGNEQYF.

The CDR3, as DNA: TGCAGCGTTGTTTCAGCGCCGAACACCGGGGAGCTGTTTTTT. It specifies CSVVSAPNTGELFF. J is TRBJ2-2 and V is TRBV29-1; D call uncertain. The germline V gene encodes CDR1 SQVTM and CDR2 ANQGSEA. The V gene lost 4 bases and the J gene lost 0 bases, with 9 bases spanning the gap. The CDR3 has 14 residues.

In its sample, this clone was seen once. J is TRBJ1-2 and V is TRBV10-3; the D is unclear. There are 17 residues in the CDR3. CDR1 and CDR2 from the germline V gene are ENHRY and SYGVKD. The V and J ends lost 3 bases and 0 bases respectively, with 17 bases between them. The CDR3 DNA is TGTGCCATCAGTGATAATATGAGGGCAGAGACTAACTATGGCTACACCTTC. Translated, it gives CAISDNMRAETNYGYTF.

V and J are TRBV3-1 (or the pseudogene TRBV3-2) and TRBJ2-1, with D possibly TRBD1 on 6 matching bases. The CDR3 extends over 16 amino acids. From germline, CDR1 is LGHDT and CDR2 YNNKEL (reference sequence). V lost 0 bases, J lost 0 bases, and 9 bases lay in between. The CDR3 loop reads CASSQEGTLSYNEQFF. The CDR3 coding sequence is TGTGCCAGCAGCCAAGAAGGGACACTCTCCTACAATGAGCAGTTCTTC.

The V gene is TRBV12-3 or TRBV12-4, the J gene TRBJ2-5; D is tentatively TRBD1 or TRBD2 (6 bases each). This CDR3 contains 13 residues. V lost 6 bases and J 2 bases, leaving 10 bases between the germline ends. CDR3: CASSPGAQETQYF. Here the CDR3 DNA reads TGTGCCAGCAGCCCGGGGGCACAAGAGACCCAGTACTTC.

The V and J genes are TRBV5-4 and TRBJ1-3, with a tentative D call TRBD1 (6 bases). Germline CDR1 SGHNT, CDR2 YYREEE (reference sequence). This CDR3 contains 16 residues. V lost 4 bases and J lost 0, with 14 bases in between. The CDR3 sequence is CASSRERTVSGNTIYF. The CDR3 nucleotides are TGTGCCAGCAGCCGAGAGCGGACAGTCTCTGGAAACACCATATATTTT.

The chain joins TRBV6-5 to TRBJ2-7, with 7 bases that match TRBD1. Germline CDR1 reads MNHEY; CDR2 reads SVGAGI. V trimming: 6 bases; J trimming: 3 bases; junction bases outside the gene matches: 5. The CDR3 totals 13 residues. The CDR3 DNA sequence: TGTGCCAGCAGAAAGACAGGGCGCTACGAGCAGTACTTC. This codes for CASRKTGRYEQYF.

The chain recombines TRBV11-1 with TRBJ1-2; D is undetermined. Trimming shortened V by 5 bases and J by 0 bases, and 13 bases separated the two germline ends. Germline V gives CDR1 SGHAT, CDR2 FQDESV (reference sequence). CDR3 length equals 15 residues. In nucleotides, the CDR3 is TGTGCCAGCAGCCGACATACGACACCTAACTATGGCTACACCTTC. Residues: CASSRHTTPNYGYTF.

This chain links TRBV5-6 with TRBJ1-1; 8 bases match TRBD1. This CDR3 is built from 15 residues. V shed 4 bases and J 0 bases; nucleotides not matched to a gene: 5. Germline V lookup: CDR1 SGHDT, CDR2 YYEEEE. CDR3 sequence: CASSMGQVMNTEAFF. The CDR3 DNA reads as TGTGCCAGCAGCATGGGACAGGTGATGAACACTGAAGCTTTCTTT.

In DNA, the CDR3 is TGTGCCAGCAGTCTCGGGAGCGAAGCTTTCTTT. Residues: CASSLGSEAFF. V gene TRBV12-3 or TRBV12-4 combines with J gene TRBJ1-1, with D unclear. CDR3 length: 11 residues. Trimming took 5 bases from V and 8 from J, leaving 9 bases between them.

This chain links TRBV28 with TRBJ2-1, with D uncertain. V gave up 3 bases and J gave up 7 bases, with 19 bases separating them. The CDR3 has 16 residues. Germline CDR1 reads MDHEN; CDR2 reads SYDVKM. This chain's CDR3 is CASSFLEPRIPNEQFF. The CDR3 DNA is TGTGCCAGCAGTTTTTTGGAGCCCCGCATCCCAAATGAGCAGTTCTTC.

The chain uses TRBV6-5 and TRBJ1-2; 7 bases line up with TRBD1. V shed 6 bases and J 8 bases; nucleotides not matched to a gene: 6. Germline-derived CDR1 and CDR2 are MNHEY and SVGAGI. The CDR3 loop spans 12 amino acids. The CDR3 sequence: CASRYRGRGYTF. CDR3 nucleotide sequence: TGTGCCAGCAGGTACAGGGGCCGCGGCTACACCTTC.

This clone was picked up many times. The chain couples TRBV5-5 to TRBJ1-2, with TRBD1 matching 7 bases. From germline, CDR1 is SGHKS and CDR2 YYEKEE (reference sequence). This CDR3 spans 13 amino acids. The trim removed 3 bases at V and 5 bases at J, leaving 4 bases unmatched. CDR3 in amino acids: CASSWGQLYGYTF. As DNA, the CDR3 is TGTGCCAGCAGCTGGGGACAGCTTTATGGCTACACCTTC.

The V gene is TRBV4-1, the J gene TRBJ2-7, with 9 bases that match TRBD1. V shed 1 base and J 5 bases; nucleotides not matched to a gene: 9. Germline lookup yields CDR1 MGHRA and CDR2 YSYEKL. The CDR3 length is 16 residues. The CDR3 loop is CASSQGTGTGRDEQYF. The CDR3 DNA is TGCGCCAGCAGCCAAGGAACCGGGACAGGGAGGGACGAGCAGTACTTC.

In its sample, this clone was seen a few times. This chain uses TRBV30 with TRBJ2-7; 9 positions agree with TRBD1. CDR3 size: 15 residues. Unmatched junction bases numbered 9, after V lost 3 bases and J lost 3 bases. Germline CDR1 GTSNPN, CDR2 SVGIG (reference sequence). This chain's CDR3 is CAWRPFTGGNYEQYF. The CDR3 DNA reads as TGTGCCTGGAGGCCCTTCACAGGGGGCAACTACGAGCAGTACTTC.

The gene calls are TRBV10-2 and TRBJ1-2, with no clear D. Germline V CDR1 and CDR2: WSHSY, SAAADI. The V end was cut by 4 bases, the J end by 2 bases, with 8 bases between. The CDR3 length is 13 residues. CDR3 coding DNA: TGCGCCAGCAGTGTTGCCAGGAACTATGGCTACACCTTC. Translation: CASSVARNYGYTF.

The chain has TRBV28 and TRBJ1-2, with 7 bases matching TRBD1. The ends lost 8 bases at V and 5 bases at J; junction bases unmatched: 8. The CDR3 runs to 13 residues. Germline lookup yields CDR1 MDHEN and CDR2 SYDVKM. The CDR3 sequence: CASGTGDWYGYTF. Written as DNA, the CDR3 is TGTGCCAGCGGAACAGGGGATTGGTATGGCTACACCTTC.

This clone has just one count. CDR3 loop: CASSLGGQGRLEQYF. As DNA, the CDR3 is TGTGCCAGCAGCTTAGGAGGACAGGGAAGACTCGAGCAGTACTTC. V and J are TRBV7-6 and TRBJ2-7; 8 nucleotides align to TRBD1. CDR3 size: 15 residues. Germline values: CDR1 SGHVS, CDR2 FNYEAQ. V gave up 1 base and J gave up 6 bases; unmatched junction bases: 8.

The J gene is TRBJ1-2, the V gene TRBV9; D is possibly TRBD1 (6 bases). Per the germline V gene, CDR1 is SGDLS and CDR2 is YYNGEE. This CDR3 contains 15 residues. The germline V and J ends were trimmed by 0 bases and 0 bases, with 9 bases remaining between them. The CDR3 region is CASSVGTVSNYGYTF. CDR3 bases: TGTGCCAGCAGCGTAGGGACAGTATCTAACTATGGCTACACCTTC.

V and J are TRBV6-5 and TRBJ1-1; maybe TRBD1 (6 bases). Germline lookup yields CDR1 MNHEY and CDR2 SVGAGI. V dropped 6 bases and J dropped 5 bases, with 19 bases sitting between them. The CDR3 is 15 residues long. Written as DNA, the CDR3 is TGTGCCAGCAGCACCCGGACAGTTTTCATGACTGAAGCTTTCTTT. It is translated as CASSTRTVFMTEAFF.

V gene TRBV3-1 (or the pseudogene TRBV3-2) combines with J gene TRBJ2-7, with 8 bases fitting TRBD2. This CDR3 is 15 amino acids long. Looked up from germline, CDR1 is LGHDT and CDR2 is YNNKEL (reference sequence). Trimming cost V 4 bases and J 2 bases; bases outside gene matches: 7. This chain's CDR3 is CASSPQSGSPYEQYF. The DNA of the CDR3 is TGTGCCAGCAGCCCTCAGAGCGGGAGTCCCTACGAGCAGTACTTC.

The chain is built from TRBV5-6 and TRBJ2-1; 10 nucleotides agree with TRBD2. Losses at the gene ends were 4 bases for V and 8 bases for J; bases not matched to a gene: 9. The CDR3 has 15 residues. From germline, CDR1 is SGHDT and CDR2 YYEEEE. CDR3 nucleotides: TGTGCCAGCAGCCGGAGACTAGCGGGTATGGATGAGCAGTTCTTC. It codes for CASSRRLAGMDEQFF.